This T cell receptor (beta chain) was sequenced in a study of T cells in Graves' hyperthyroidism and ophthalmopathy. An approximately 10 ml volume of fresh peripheral blood provided the PBMCs. Germline V gene sequence: CDR1 MDHEN, CDR2 SYDVKM. The CDR3 totals 11 residues. V was cut by 3 bases and J by 8 bases, with 6 bases left in between. What was amplified from RNA transcripts were TCR beta CDR3 regions. In the first-round RT-PCR of the TCR CDR3, the HTBI primer set was used. TCRdb re-derived calls from the multiplex PCR reads in MiXCR, one entry per CDR3 protein. Found here are around 370,000 distinct CDR3 sequences, approximately 17% of them singletons; the top ten hold around 40%.

This clonotype was obtained from a man aged 18-30 years with Graves' ophthalmopathy. The genes are TRBV28 and TRBJ2-3; D gene unclear. Sequenced sample: blood. For the CDR3, the DNA is TGTGCCAGCAGTTTCCCAGTTACGCAGTATTTT. Translating it yields CASSFPVTQYF.